One TCR beta chain is described in this entry. Authors' analysis steps: Nucleated cell number was recorded as an estimate derived from reference gene primer amplification. Repertoires were generated with immunoSEQ multiplex PCR, while TCRdb's copy carries only in-frame clones and drops some. V, J and clone size are those of that table, while D and trimming were read from the DNA. The table lists about 140,000 clones, over 75% of them singletons. This sample was included in a study of blood T cell repertoires in COVID-19. Study-wide background: The study drew acute and convalescent COVID-19 samples from the United States, Italy and Spain.

Trimming took off 2 bases at V and 1 base at J, with 7 bases between the two ends. Germline CDR1 and CDR2: MDHEN and SYDVKM. The CDR3 sequence is 14 residues long. The specimen was peripheral blood. The chain combines TRBV28 with TRBJ2-3; no definite D call. This TCR derives from a man between 45 and 60 years old with acute or convalescent COVID-19. The CDR3 reads CASSLLQGTDTQYF. The CDR3 DNA reads TGTGCCAGCAGTTTACTGCAGGGCACAGATACGCAGTATTTT. Combining the CDR3 with reference TRBV28 and TRBJ2-3 gives the whole variable domain DVKVTQSSRYLVKRTGEKVFLECVQDMDHENMFWYRQDPGLGLRLIYFSYDVKMKEKGDIPEGYSVSREKKERFSLILESASTNQTSMYLCASSLLQGTDTQYFGPGTRLTVL.